This T cell receptor (beta chain) was sequenced during a study of blood T cell repertoires in COVID-19. Measured with immunoSEQ multiplex PCR; TCRdb has only the in-frame clones, and not every one. The repertoire holds about 120,000 clones, with approximately 90% as singletons. Germline V gives CDR1 LNHDA, CDR2 SQIVND (reference sequence). CDR3 length equals 15 residues. V dropped 4 bases and J dropped 0; count of bases not matched to a gene: 3. Material for sequencing was peripheral blood. The chain has TRBV19 and TRBJ1-1, with 9 bases fitting TRBD1. The origin of this receptor is a human donor with active COVID-19. The donor label of this sample is uncertain. The CDR3 sequence: CASSRRDRVNTEAFF. CDR3 DNA: TGTGCCAGTAGTAGACGGGACAGGGTGAACACTGAAGCTTTCTTT. Complete variable domain (other parts from reference TRBV19 and TRBJ1-1): DGGITQSPKYLFRKEGQNVTLSCEQNLNHDAMYWYRQDPGQGLRLIYYSQIVNDFQKGDIAEGYSVSREKKESFPLTVTSAQKNPTAFYLCASSRRDRVNTEAFFGQGTRLTVV.